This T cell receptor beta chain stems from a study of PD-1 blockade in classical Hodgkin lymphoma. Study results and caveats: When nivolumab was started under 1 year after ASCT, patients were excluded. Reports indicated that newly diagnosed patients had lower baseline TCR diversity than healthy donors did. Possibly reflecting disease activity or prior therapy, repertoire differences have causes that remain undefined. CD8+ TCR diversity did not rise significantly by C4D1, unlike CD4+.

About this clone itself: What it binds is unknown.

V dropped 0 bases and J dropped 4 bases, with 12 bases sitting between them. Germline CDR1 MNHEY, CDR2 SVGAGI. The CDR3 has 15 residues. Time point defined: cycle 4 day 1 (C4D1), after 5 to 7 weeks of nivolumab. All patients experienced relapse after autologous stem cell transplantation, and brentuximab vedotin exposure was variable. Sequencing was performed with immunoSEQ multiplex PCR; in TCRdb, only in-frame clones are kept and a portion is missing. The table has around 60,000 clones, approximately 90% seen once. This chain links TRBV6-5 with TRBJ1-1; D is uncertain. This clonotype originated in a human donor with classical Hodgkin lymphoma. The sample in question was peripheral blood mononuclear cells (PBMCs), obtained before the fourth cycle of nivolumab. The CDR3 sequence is CASSYSRWAGTEAFF. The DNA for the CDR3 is TGTGCCAGCAGTTACTCGAGATGGGCAGGCACTGAAGCTTTCTTT.